The rows below give T cell receptor beta chains drawn from one sample of a study of cytomegalovirus exposure and HLA in healthy donors. Some clones are missing from TCRdb's copy, which holds only in-frame ones; the method was immunoSEQ multiplex PCR. The sample records about 130,000 clones, roughly 80% being singletons. The specimen sequenced was PBMCs. All receptors derive from a man aged 25-45 years in good health and CMV-seronegative. Each CDR3 is given with its conserved first and last residue. D genes are given only for firm matches. Only part of the rows carry a size: once, few, many, or a class if the clone is expanded.

>TRBJ2-7|NA|TRBD1|TRBV9
CASSVGSTGGIYEQYF
TGTGCCAGCAGCGTAGGATCGACAGGGGGTATCTACGAGCAGTACTTC
>TRBJ2-7|NA|NA|TRBV30
CAWSPRGYEQYF
TGTGCCTGGAGTCCCAGGGGATACGAGCAGTACTTC
>TRBJ2-3|NA|TRBD1|TRBV7-9
CASSLTGVSTDTQYF
TGTGCCAGCAGCTTAACAGGGGTTTCCACAGATACGCAGTATTTT
>TRBJ1-1|few|TRBD1|TRBV5-5
CASSLPPGGMNTEAFF
TGTGCCAGCAGCTTGCCCCCAGGGGGGATGAACACTGAAGCTTTCTTT
>TRBJ1-2|NA|NA|TRBV29-1
CSVPRGEGGYTF
TGCAGCGTCCCCCGCGGGGAGGGGGGCTACACCTTC
>TRBJ1-6|NA|NA|TRBV6-5
CASIRQGYNSPLHF
TGTGCCAGCATCCGCCAGGGGTATAATTCACCCCTCCACTTT
>TRBJ1-3|NA|NA|TRBV28
CASRFPLSSGNTIYF
TGTGCCAGCAGATTTCCTCTTTCGTCGGGAAACACCATATATTTT
>TRBJ1-1|few|TRBD1|TRBV5-4
CASSLGQGRDTEAFF
TGTGCCAGCAGCTTGGGACAGGGGAGGGACACTGAAGCTTTCTTT
>TRBJ2-7|once|TRBD1|TRBV7-7
CASSFGQGSYEQYF
TGTGCCAGCAGCTTCGGACAGGGGTCCTACGAGCAGTACTTC
>TRBJ1-2|NA|TRBD1|TRBV30
CAWSQGAGYTF
TGTGCCTGGAGCCAGGGGGCTGGCTACACCTTC
>TRBJ2-2|NA|TRBD1|TRBV27
CASSVRDRNTGELFF
TGTGCCAGCAGTGTCCGGGACAGGAACACCGGGGAGCTGTTTTTT